Listed below are T cell receptor beta chains from one sample, sequenced in a study of blood T cell repertoires in COVID-19. Measured with immunoSEQ multiplex PCR; TCRdb has only the in-frame clones, and not every one. The profile shows around 110,000 clones, approximately 88% of them singletons. The sequenced sample was peripheral blood. These receptor sequences come from a woman in her seventies with acute or convalescent COVID-19. Both conserved end residues are part of each CDR3. D genes are given only for firm matches. Clone size is not always given. Where it is, it says once, few, many or a class for expanded clones.

clone size: -
V gene: TRBV3-1/TRBV3-2
J gene: TRBJ1-3
D gene: -
CDR3 protein: CASSQDFSPGVSSGNTIYF
CDR3 DNA: TGTGCCAGCAGCCAAGACTTTAGCCCAGGGGTGAGCTCTGGAAACACCATATATTTT

clone size: -
V gene: TRBV9
J gene: TRBJ1-6
D gene: -
CDR3 protein: CASSVDGSYNSPLHF
CDR3 DNA: TGTGCCAGCAGCGTAGACGGCTCCTATAATTCACCCCTCCACTTT

clone size: -
V gene: TRBV6-6
J gene: TRBJ2-3
D gene: TRBD2
CDR3 protein: CASSPSGLAGLADTQYF
CDR3 DNA: TGTGCCAGCAGTCCATCGGGACTAGCGGGCCTAGCAGATACGCAGTATTTT

clone size: -
V gene: TRBV2
J gene: TRBJ2-1
D gene: -
CDR3 protein: CASSTPERSGVSSYNEQFF
CDR3 DNA: TGTGCCAGCAGCACCCCAGAAAGGAGCGGTGTTTCCTCCTACAATGAGCAGTTCTTC

clone size: -
V gene: TRBV5-6
J gene: TRBJ2-3
D gene: -
CDR3 protein: CASSLATGSTDTQYF
CDR3 DNA: TGTGCCAGCAGCTTGGCGACTGGGAGCACAGATACGCAGTATTTT

clone size: -
V gene: TRBV11-1
J gene: TRBJ1-3
D gene: TRBD1
CDR3 protein: CASSPGQEDSGNTIYF
CDR3 DNA: TGTGCCAGCAGCCCGGGACAGGAAGACTCTGGAAACACCATATATTTT

clone size: -
V gene: TRBV4-1
J gene: TRBJ2-3
D gene: TRBD1
CDR3 protein: CASSPQQGATDTQYF
CDR3 DNA: TGCGCCAGCAGCCCCCAGCAGGGGGCAACAGATACGCAGTATTTT

clone size: -
V gene: TRBV7-3
J gene: TRBJ2-6
D gene: -
CDR3 protein: CASSLTGASGANVLTF
CDR3 DNA: TGTGCCAGCAGCTTGACGGGTGCCTCTGGGGCCAACGTCCTGACTTTC

clone size: -
V gene: TRBV28
J gene: TRBJ1-2
D gene: -
CDR3 protein: CASGGVDGYTF
CDR3 DNA: TGTGCCAGCGGGGGGGTCGATGGCTACACCTTC

clone size: few
V gene: TRBV3-1/TRBV3-2
J gene: TRBJ2-1
D gene: TRBD1
CDR3 protein: CASSQGRGIDEQFF
CDR3 DNA: TGTGCCAGCAGCCAAGGCAGGGGGATTGATGAGCAGTTCTTC

clone size: -
V gene: TRBV18
J gene: TRBJ2-5
D gene: -
CDR3 protein: CASSPPVKETQYF
CDR3 DNA: TGTGCCAGCTCACCACCTGTCAAAGAGACCCAGTACTTC

clone size: -
V gene: TRBV2
J gene: TRBJ2-3
D gene: TRBD2
CDR3 protein: CAVQRTSGRARSTDTQYF
CDR3 DNA: TGTGCAGTCCAAAGGACTAGCGGGAGGGCCCGTAGCACAGATACGCAGTATTTT

clone size: -
V gene: TRBV19
J gene: TRBJ1-5
D gene: -
CDR3 protein: CASSPPRVWNQPQHF
CDR3 DNA: TGTGCCAGTAGTCCCCCCAGGGTATGGAATCAGCCCCAGCATTTT

clone size: -
V gene: TRBV11-2
J gene: TRBJ2-3
D gene: TRBD2
CDR3 protein: CASSLLNIGAGVADTQYF
CDR3 DNA: TGTGCCAGCAGCTTATTGAACATCGGGGCGGGGGTAGCAGATACGCAGTATTTT

clone size: -
V gene: TRBV27
J gene: TRBJ2-5
D gene: TRBD1
CDR3 protein: CASSLWGTGGETQYF
CDR3 DNA: TGTGCCAGCAGTTTATGGGGGACAGGGGGAGAGACCCAGTACTTC

clone size: -
V gene: TRBV10-3
J gene: TRBJ2-2
D gene: TRBD1
CDR3 protein: CAISPGQGGTGELFF
CDR3 DNA: TGTGCCATCAGTCCGGGACAGGGTGGGACCGGGGAGCTGTTTTTT

clone size: -
V gene: TRBV5-1
J gene: TRBJ1-2
D gene: TRBD1
CDR3 protein: CASSFGTGGLNGGYTF
CDR3 DNA: TGCGCCAGCAGCTTCGGGACAGGGGGTTTGAACGGTGGCTACACCTTC

clone size: once
V gene: TRBV3-1/TRBV3-2
J gene: TRBJ2-7
D gene: TRBD1
CDR3 protein: CASSQDSERGRSSYEQYF
CDR3 DNA: TGTGCCAGCAGCCAAGATAGCGAGAGGGGGCGGAGCTCCTACGAGCAGTACTTC

clone size: -
V gene: TRBV19
J gene: TRBJ2-3
D gene: TRBD2
CDR3 protein: CASDVAGGPSDTQYF
CDR3 DNA: TGTGCCAGTGACGTGGCGGGAGGGCCCTCAGATACGCAGTATTTT

clone size: -
V gene: TRBV24-1
J gene: TRBJ2-5
D gene: TRBD1
CDR3 protein: CATSEGGDRVSETQYF
CDR3 DNA: TGTGCCACCAGTGAAGGGGGGGACAGGGTCAGCGAGACCCAGTACTTC

clone size: -
V gene: TRBV4-1
J gene: TRBJ1-5
D gene: -
CDR3 protein: CASSQGLNQPQHF
CDR3 DNA: TGCGCCAGCAGCCAAGGACTTAATCAGCCCCAGCATTTT

clone size: -
V gene: TRBV29-1
J gene: TRBJ2-7
D gene: -
CDR3 protein: CSAVLSSYEQYF
CDR3 DNA: TGCAGCGCGGTCTTGAGCTCCTACGAGCAGTACTTC

clone size: -
V gene: TRBV6-5
J gene: TRBJ1-1
D gene: -
CDR3 protein: CASRYPNTEAFF
CDR3 DNA: TGTGCCAGCAGATACCCTAACACTGAAGCTTTCTTT

clone size: -
V gene: TRBV19
J gene: TRBJ1-2
D gene: TRBD1
CDR3 protein: CASSFTGDYGYTF
CDR3 DNA: TGTGCCAGTAGTTTCACAGGGGACTATGGCTACACCTTC

clone size: -
V gene: TRBV4-2
J gene: TRBJ1-2
D gene: TRBD1
CDR3 protein: CASRPGGSYGYTF
CDR3 DNA: TGTGCCAGCAGACCAGGGGGCTCATATGGCTACACCTTC

clone size: once
V gene: TRBV5-8
J gene: TRBJ2-7
D gene: TRBD1
CDR3 protein: CASTHDRAKQYF
CDR3 DNA: TGTGCCAGCACCCACGACAGGGCAAAGCAGTACTTC

clone size: -
V gene: TRBV6-5
J gene: TRBJ2-7
D gene: -
CDR3 protein: CASSSPAGTAYEQYF
CDR3 DNA: TGTGCCAGCAGTTCGCCGGCGGGGACAGCTTACGAGCAGTACTTC

clone size: -
V gene: TRBV6-6
J gene: TRBJ2-5
D gene: TRBD2
CDR3 protein: CASSYRIGGETQYF
CDR3 DNA: TGTGCCAGCAGTTACCGGATCGGGGGGGAGACCCAGTACTTC

clone size: -
V gene: TRBV29-1
J gene: TRBJ1-1
D gene: -
CDR3 protein: CSVVKGGATEAFF
CDR3 DNA: TGCAGCGTTGTTAAGGGAGGGGCCACTGAAGCTTTCTTT

clone size: once
V gene: TRBV19
J gene: TRBJ2-1
D gene: -
CDR3 protein: CASSASRDPNYNEQFF
CDR3 DNA: TGTGCCAGTAGTGCCTCGCGGGACCCCAACTACAATGAGCAGTTCTTC

clone size: once
V gene: TRBV7-3
J gene: TRBJ2-1
D gene: -
CDR3 protein: CASSQGGEQFF
CDR3 DNA: TGTGCCAGCAGCCAGGGGGGTGAGCAGTTCTTC

clone size: -
V gene: TRBV11-2
J gene: TRBJ2-7
D gene: TRBD2
CDR3 protein: CASSLAGGLAAPYEQYF
CDR3 DNA: TGTGCCAGCAGCTTAGCAGGGGGACTAGCGGCTCCCTACGAGCAGTACTTC

clone size: -
V gene: TRBV19
J gene: TRBJ2-5
D gene: TRBD2
CDR3 protein: CASSMASGGQETQYF
CDR3 DNA: TGTGCCAGTAGTATGGCTAGCGGGGGGCAAGAGACCCAGTACTTC

clone size: -
V gene: TRBV9
J gene: TRBJ2-5
D gene: -
CDR3 protein: CASSVAPPGFGRETQYF
CDR3 DNA: TGTGCCAGCAGCGTAGCCCCCCCGGGGTTCGGGCGGGAGACCCAGTACTTC

clone size: few
V gene: TRBV19
J gene: TRBJ1-1
D gene: TRBD1
CDR3 protein: CASRTTNRGSTEAFF
CDR3 DNA: TGTGCCAGTAGGACCACCAACAGGGGGAGCACTGAAGCTTTCTTT

clone size: -
V gene: TRBV19
J gene: TRBJ2-6
D gene: -
CDR3 protein: CASSIAQTGANVLTF
CDR3 DNA: TGTGCCAGTAGTATAGCACAAACCGGGGCCAACGTCCTGACTTTC

clone size: -
V gene: TRBV12-3/TRBV12-4
J gene: TRBJ1-1
D gene: -
CDR3 protein: CASSQQGETEAFF
CDR3 DNA: TGTGCCAGCAGTCAACAGGGAGAGACTGAAGCTTTCTTT

clone size: -
V gene: TRBV5-4
J gene: TRBJ2-7
D gene: TRBD2
CDR3 protein: CASSWGTSGGFYEQYF
CDR3 DNA: TGTGCCAGCAGCTGGGGGACTAGCGGGGGATTCTACGAGCAGTACTTC

clone size: once
V gene: TRBV19
J gene: TRBJ2-4
D gene: TRBD2
CDR3 protein: CASQPIAGGPGNIQYF
CDR3 DNA: TGTGCCAGTCAACCTATAGCGGGGGGGCCGGGAAACATTCAGTACTTC

clone size: -
V gene: TRBV27
J gene: TRBJ1-1
D gene: -
CDR3 protein: CASSPFARVGDTEAFF
CDR3 DNA: TGTGCCAGCAGTCCGTTTGCGAGGGTCGGGGACACTGAAGCTTTCTTT

clone size: -
V gene: TRBV7-8
J gene: TRBJ2-7
D gene: -
CDR3 protein: CASSFAEGSYEQYF
CDR3 DNA: TGTGCCAGCAGCTTCGCGGAGGGCTCCTACGAGCAGTACTTC

clone size: -
V gene: TRBV29-1
J gene: TRBJ2-5
D gene: TRBD1
CDR3 protein: CSVSLQGARETQYF
CDR3 DNA: TGCAGCGTTTCCCTCCAGGGGGCACGAGAGACCCAGTACTTC

clone size: -
V gene: TRBV2
J gene: TRBJ1-2
D gene: TRBD1
CDR3 protein: CASSEWGTDVNGYTF
CDR3 DNA: TGTGCCAGCAGTGAATGGGGGACAGACGTGAATGGCTACACCTTC

clone size: -
V gene: TRBV6-1
J gene: TRBJ1-6
D gene: -
CDR3 protein: CASSEQNSGTPLHF
CDR3 DNA: TGTGCCAGCAGTGAACAAAACAGCGGGACACCCCTCCACTTT

clone size: -
V gene: TRBV11-2
J gene: TRBJ1-4
D gene: TRBD1
CDR3 protein: CASSLGSGTVHEKLFF
CDR3 DNA: TGTGCCAGCAGCTTAGGCTCCGGGACAGTTCATGAAAAACTGTTTTTT

clone size: -
V gene: TRBV14
J gene: TRBJ2-1
D gene: TRBD1
CDR3 protein: CASSQAPTGFREQFF
CDR3 DNA: TGTGCCAGCAGCCAAGCCCCGACAGGGTTTCGTGAGCAGTTCTTC

clone size: -
V gene: TRBV6-1
J gene: TRBJ1-2
D gene: -
CDR3 protein: CASSEWAGPYGYTF
CDR3 DNA: TGTGCCAGCAGTGAGTGGGCGGGCCCCTATGGCTACACCTTC

clone size: -
V gene: TRBV2
J gene: TRBJ1-4
D gene: -
CDR3 protein: CASRWDNNVGKLFF
CDR3 DNA: TGTGCCAGCAGGTGGGACAATAACGTAGGAAAACTGTTTTTT

clone size: -
V gene: TRBV11-3
J gene: TRBJ2-3
D gene: TRBD2
CDR3 protein: CASSPGGGPTDTQYF
CDR3 DNA: TGTGCCAGCAGCCCCGGGGGGGGCCCCACAGATACGCAGTATTTT

clone size: -
V gene: TRBV12-3/TRBV12-4
J gene: TRBJ1-2
D gene: -
CDR3 protein: CASSLDRDSYTF
CDR3 DNA: TGTGCCAGCAGTTTAGACAGGGATAGCTACACCTTC

clone size: -
V gene: TRBV19
J gene: TRBJ1-6
D gene: TRBD1
CDR3 protein: CASSQGASSPLHF
CDR3 DNA: TGTGCCAGTAGTCAGGGGGCGAGTTCACCCCTCCACTTT

clone size: -
V gene: TRBV6-5
J gene: TRBJ2-2
D gene: TRBD1
CDR3 protein: CASRERGQYTGELFF
CDR3 DNA: TGTGCCAGCCGGGAAAGGGGGCAGTACACCGGGGAGCTGTTTTTT

clone size: -
V gene: TRBV23-1
J gene: TRBJ1-1
D gene: -
CDR3 protein: CASSRSGGRTEAFF
CDR3 DNA: TGCGCCAGCAGCCGGTCGGGGGGCCGGACTGAAGCTTTCTTT

clone size: -
V gene: TRBV25-1
J gene: TRBJ2-2
D gene: -
CDR3 protein: CASSTRTDSNTGELFF
CDR3 DNA: TGTGCCAGCAGTACCAGGACTGACTCGAACACCGGGGAGCTGTTTTTT

clone size: -
V gene: TRBV29-1
J gene: TRBJ2-3
D gene: TRBD1
CDR3 protein: CSVEDPGQQQYF
CDR3 DNA: TGCAGCGTTGAAGACCCGGGACAGCAGCAGTATTTT

clone size: few
V gene: TRBV2
J gene: TRBJ2-2
D gene: -
CDR3 protein: CASRPIGLSTGELFF
CDR3 DNA: TGTGCCAGCAGACCTATTGGACTCTCGACCGGGGAGCTGTTTTTT

clone size: -
V gene: TRBV3-1/TRBV3-2
J gene: TRBJ2-7
D gene: TRBD2
CDR3 protein: CASSQDIAGGREQYF
CDR3 DNA: TGTGCCAGCAGCCAAGATATAGCGGGAGGTCGGGAGCAGTACTTC